Below are 11 T cell receptor beta chains sequenced from a single sample in a study of CD8+CD57+ T cells in acquired aplastic anemia. The template for TCR beta VDJ and CDR3 sequence profiling was genomic DNA. MiXCR, run by TCRdb on the reads, gives a single entry per CDR3 protein. The table lists 150,000 to 200,000 distinct CDR3 sequences, 40% to 55% of them singletons, with approximately 2.9% in the top ten. The sequenced sample consisted of sorted CD4+, CD8+, or CD8+CD57+ T cells (not recorded which) from PBMCs. The receptors originated from a human donor in good health.

The genes are TRBV19 and TRBJ2-5; 7 positions agree with TRBD2. Germline V CDR1 and CDR2: LNHDA, SQIVND (reference sequence). V lost 1 base to trimming and J lost 12 bases; unmatched junction nucleotides: 20. The CDR3 covers 17 residues. The CDR3 bases are TGTGCCAGTAGTATAGGAGTGGGGACTACCTCACAAGAGGCTAAGTACTTC. The encoded protein is CASSIGVGTTSQEAKYF.

This clonotype showed up just once. The gene calls are TRBV19 and TRBJ2-3, with D possibly matching TRBD2 (5 bases). CDR3 length: 18 residues. The ends were cut back, 3 bases at V and 2 bases at J, with 21 bases in the middle. In germline, CDR1 is LNHDA, CDR2 SQIVND (reference sequence). CDR3 protein: CASSMVGPTEGPTDTQYF. For the CDR3, the DNA is TGTGCCAGTAGTATGGTTGGACCAACCGAGGGCCCCACAGATACGCAGTATTTT.

In its sample, this clonotype was seen once. Just one base apart from a much larger clone, this may be a read error. This chain links TRBV5-4 with TRBJ2-2; 12 nucleotides line up with TRBD2. Per the germline V gene, CDR1 is SGHNT and CDR2 is YYREEE (reference sequence). CDR3 length equals 15 residues. CDR3 loop: CASSLGLAGVGELLF. The CDR3 DNA sequence: TGTGCCAGCAGCTTGGGACTAGCGGGAGTCGGGGAGCTGCTTTTT. The full variable domain, completed using reference TRBV5-4 and TRBJ2-2, is ETGVTQSPTHLIKTRGQQVTLRCSSQSGHNTVSWYQQALGQGPQFIFQYYREEENGRGNFPPRFSGLQFPNYSSELNVNALELDDSALYLCASSLGLAGVGELLFGEGSRLTVL.

This clonotype was found many times. The chain uses TRBV7-2 and TRBJ1-2; no clear D gene. CDR3 size: 13 residues. Looked up from germline, CDR1 is SGHTA and CDR2 is FQGNSA. V lost 3 bases to trimming and J lost 0 bases, with 5 bases between them. CDR3: CASSLDSNYGYTF. As DNA, the CDR3 is TGTGCCAGCAGCTTGGACTCTAACTATGGCTACACCTTC.

The sample holds a few counts of this clonotype. The chain links TRBV12-3 or TRBV12-4 to TRBJ2-1, with TRBD2 as a possible D gene (5 bases). This CDR3 contains 16 residues. Trimming cost V 6 bases and J 0 bases, with 15 bases left between them. The CDR3 DNA sequence: TGTGCCAGCAGACCCGGTTGGAGGAGCTCCTACAATGAGCAGTTCTTC. It codes for CASRPGWRSSYNEQFF.

This chain links TRBV6-5 with TRBJ2-1, with 10 nucleotides matching TRBD2. CDR3 length: 14 amino acids. V gave up 4 bases and J gave up 6 bases; unmatched junction bases: 3. Germline V gene sequence: CDR1 MNHEY, CDR2 SVGAGI. This CDR3 is CASSSSGSRNEQFF. CDR3 bases: TGTGCCAGCAGTTCTAGCGGGAGCCGCAATGAGCAGTTCTTC.

V and J are TRBV2 and TRBJ2-7, with 10 bases matching TRBD2. The CDR3 runs to 15 residues. Germline CDR1 reads SNHLY; CDR2 reads FYNNEI. V dropped 5 bases and J dropped 2; count of bases not matched to a gene: 6. CDR3 amino acids: CASSPGLAPTYEQYF. CDR3 nucleotides: TGTGCCAGCAGTCCGGGACTAGCGCCAACCTACGAGCAGTACTTC.

This clonotype showed up many times. The chain couples TRBV2 to TRBJ2-7, with 9 bases that match TRBD2. V was pared by 6 bases and J by 6 bases, with 12 bases of the junction left unmatched. The CDR3 consists of 15 residues. From germline, CDR1 is SNHLY and CDR2 FYNNEI. CDR3 in DNA: TGTGCCAGCAGCCAGGGGGGCGCGGGAGGGGGCGAGCAGTACTTC. Translation: CASSQGGAGGGEQYF.

This clonotype was detected many times. This chain joins TRBV20-1 and TRBJ1-5; no reliable D call. The length of the CDR3 is 13 residues. Deletions cut 2 bases from V and 7 bases from J, with 12 bases between. Germline V gives CDR1 DFQATT, CDR2 SNEGSKA (reference sequence). The chain's CDR3 is CSARRSADQPQHF. The CDR3 region has the DNA TGCAGTGCTAGACGGTCGGCGGACCAGCCCCAGCATTTT.

V gene TRBV30 combines with J gene TRBJ2-3; 10 bases agree with TRBD2. CDR1 is GTSNPN and CDR2 is SVGIG in the germline V gene (reference sequence). This CDR3 contains 16 residues. The V gene end was trimmed by 3 bases and the J gene end by 3 bases; junction bases not matched to a gene: 9. The CDR3 DNA reads as TGTGCCTGGAGCGCATACGGTAGCGGGAGGACAGATACGCAGTATTTT. The encoded protein is CAWSAYGSGRTDTQYF.

This clonotype was recorded many times. The chain combines TRBV19 with TRBJ2-1, with TRBD2 as a possible D gene (6 bases). CDR1 is LNHDA, CDR2 SQIVND, per germline (reference sequence). The V and J ends lost 3 bases and 3 bases respectively, with 9 bases between them. The CDR3 covers 14 residues. CDR3 nucleotides: TGTGCCAGTAGTATTGGAGGGATCTACAATGAGCAGTTCTTC. Translated, it gives CASSIGGIYNEQFF.